This T cell receptor (beta chain) was obtained from a study of T cell repertoires in cytomegalovirus infection. Study as a whole: Both a matching HLA type and CMV infection were indicated by public TCR beta signatures.

MiXCR, applied by TCRdb to the reads, yields one record per CDR3 protein. This repertoire shows about 740,000 distinct CDR3 sequences, approximately 40% found once; its top ten account for 2.8%. On this clonotype itself: The antigen remains unidentified.

Study conclusions and caveats: CMV-specific TCR beta clonotypes restricted by HLA-C were the ones dominating the ex vivo response.

Germline lookup yields CDR1 DFQATT and CDR2 SNEGSKA (reference sequence). The CDR3 runs 13 residues. Trimming took 7 bases from V and 5 from J; bases not matched to a gene: 6. Sequenced: PBMCs. The genes are TRBV20-1 and TRBJ1-5; 9 positions agree with TRBD1. The TCR was taken from a human donor in good health (CMV status not recorded). Some clones in this sample may be carry-over from other donors' samples. CDR3: CSVGQGWDQPQHF. The CDR3 DNA reads TGCAGTGTTGGACAGGGGTGGGATCAGCCCCAGCATTTT.